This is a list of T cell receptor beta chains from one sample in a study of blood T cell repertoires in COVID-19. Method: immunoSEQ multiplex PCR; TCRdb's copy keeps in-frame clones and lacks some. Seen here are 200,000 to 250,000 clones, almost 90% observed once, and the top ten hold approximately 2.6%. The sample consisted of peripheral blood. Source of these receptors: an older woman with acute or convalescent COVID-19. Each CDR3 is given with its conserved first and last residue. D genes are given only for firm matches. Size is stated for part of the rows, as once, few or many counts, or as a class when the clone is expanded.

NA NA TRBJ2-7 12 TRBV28 CASGGQTYEQYF TGTGCCAGCGGGGGCCAAACCTACGAGCAGTACTTC
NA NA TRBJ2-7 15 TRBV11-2 CASSSPGLDSYEQYF TGTGCCAGCAGCTCCCCTGGACTGGACTCCTACGAGCAGTACTTC
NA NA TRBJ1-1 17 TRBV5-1 CASTLGKQAGNNTEAFF TGCGCCAGCACGTTGGGGAAGCAGGCAGGGAATAACACTGAAGCTTTCTTT
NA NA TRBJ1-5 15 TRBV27 CASSFLGGSNQPQHF TGTGCCAGCAGTTTTTTGGGAGGGAGCAATCAGCCCCAGCATTTT
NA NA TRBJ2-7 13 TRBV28 CASRDGSSYEQYF TGTGCCAGCAGGGATGGGAGTTCCTACGAGCAGTACTTC
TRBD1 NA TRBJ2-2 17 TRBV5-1 CASSPRSGQGATGELFF TGCGCCAGCAGCCCCCGTAGCGGACAGGGGGCCACCGGGGAGCTGTTTTTT
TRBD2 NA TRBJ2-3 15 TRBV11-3 CASSPSSGYGDTQYF TGTGCCAGCAGCCCTAGTAGCGGGTATGGAGATACGCAGTATTTT
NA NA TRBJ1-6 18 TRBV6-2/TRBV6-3 CASSYARGKSSYNSPLHF TGTGCCAGCAGTTACGCCCGGGGGAAGAGCTCCTATAATTCACCCCTCCACTTT
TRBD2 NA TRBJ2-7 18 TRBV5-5 CASSPKLGASGRSYEQYF TGTGCCAGCAGCCCCAAATTGGGGGCTAGCGGGAGGTCTTACGAGCAGTACTTC
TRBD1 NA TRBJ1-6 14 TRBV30 CAWSLGQEDSPLHF TGTGCCTGGAGTCTCGGACAGGAGGATTCACCCCTCCACTTT
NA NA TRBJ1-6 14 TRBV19 CASSILGPGSPLHF TGTGCCAGTAGTATATTAGGGCCGGGATCACCCCTCCACTTT
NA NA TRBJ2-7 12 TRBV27 CASSYRWGAEYF TGTGCCAGCAGCTACCGGTGGGGCGCTGAGTACTTC
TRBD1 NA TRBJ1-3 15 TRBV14 CASSHRGQAGNTIYF TGTGCCAGCAGTCACAGGGGGCAAGCTGGAAACACCATATATTTT
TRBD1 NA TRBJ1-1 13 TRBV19 CATETGVNTEAFF TGTGCCACAGAGACAGGGGTGAACACTGAAGCTTTCTTT
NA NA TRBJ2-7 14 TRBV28 CASSLLRDSRRGEF TGTGCCAGCAGTCTACTTCGGGACAGCCGGCGGGGGGAGTTC
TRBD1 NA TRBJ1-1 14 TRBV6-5 CASSPYDRDTEAFF TGTGCCAGCAGTCCCTACGACAGGGACACTGAAGCTTTCTTT
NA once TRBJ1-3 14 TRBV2 CASSAGILGNTIYF TGTGCCAGCAGTGCGGGAATCCTTGGAAACACCATATATTTT
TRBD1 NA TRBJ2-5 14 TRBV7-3 CASSRTGGQETQYF TGTGCCAGCAGCCGCACAGGGGGACAAGAGACCCAGTACTTC
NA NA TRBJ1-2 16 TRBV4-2 CASSQDGAGGRGGYTF TGTGCCAGCAGCCAAGATGGAGCGGGGGGCCGGGGAGGCTACACCTTC
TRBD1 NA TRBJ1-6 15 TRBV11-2 CASTLDGQGISPLHF TGTGCCAGCACCCTTGACGGACAGGGTATCTCACCCCTCCACTTT
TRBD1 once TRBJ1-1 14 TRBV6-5 CASRPTGRNTEAFF TGTGCCAGCAGGCCGACAGGGAGAAACACTGAAGCTTTCTTT
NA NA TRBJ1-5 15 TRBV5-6 CASSPEGNGHQPQHF TGTGCCAGCAGCCCTGAGGGCAACGGGCATCAGCCCCAGCATTTT
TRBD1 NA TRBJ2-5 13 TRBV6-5 CASSRQGVETQYF TGTGCCAGCAGTCGACAGGGAGTAGAGACCCAGTACTTC
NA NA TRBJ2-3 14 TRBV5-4 CASSEKTSTDTQYF TGTGCCAGCAGCGAAAAAACTAGCACGGATACGCAGTATTTT
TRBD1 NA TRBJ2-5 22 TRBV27 CASSHAGTGGSSGKMRQETQYF TGTGCCAGCAGTCACGCCGGGACAGGGGGCTCTAGCGGGAAAATGCGCCAAGAGACCCAGTACTTC
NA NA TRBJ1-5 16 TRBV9 CASSVGATGREEPQHF TGTGCCAGCAGCGTAGGTGCGACGGGCAGGGAAGAGCCCCAGCATTTT
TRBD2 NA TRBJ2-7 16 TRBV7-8 CASSVTTLAAAYEQYF TGTGCCAGCAGCGTCACAACTCTAGCGGCGGCCTACGAGCAGTACTTC
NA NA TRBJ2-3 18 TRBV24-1 CATSGSVAAGWGTDTQYF TGTGCCACCAGTGGGTCAGTGGCTGCAGGGTGGGGTACAGATACGCAGTATTTT
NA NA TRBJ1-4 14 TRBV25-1 CASSVGGSNEKLFF TGTGCCAGCAGTGTAGGGGGATCGAATGAAAAACTGTTTTTT
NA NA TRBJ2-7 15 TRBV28 CASSFANRRDREQYF TGTGCCAGCAGTTTTGCTAATCGGAGAGATCGGGAGCAGTACTTC
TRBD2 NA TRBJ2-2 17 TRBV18 CASSPKVGGSSTGELFF TGTGCCAGCTCACCAAAAGTTGGCGGGAGTTCCACCGGGGAGCTGTTTTTT
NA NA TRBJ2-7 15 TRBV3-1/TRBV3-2 CASSQMGVGPYEQYF TGTGCCAGCAGCCAAATGGGAGTAGGACCCTACGAGCAGTACTTC
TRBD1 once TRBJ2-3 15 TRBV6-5 CASSYNRGLEDTQYF TGTGCCAGCAGTTACAACAGGGGGTTGGAAGATACGCAGTATTTT
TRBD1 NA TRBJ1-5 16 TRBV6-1 CASSDWTGAYNQPQHF TGTGCCAGCAGTGACTGGACAGGGGCCTACAATCAGCCCCAGCATTTT
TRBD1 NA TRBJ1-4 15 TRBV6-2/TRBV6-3 CASSYGQGLNEKLFF TGTGCCAGCAGTTACGGACAGGGACTGAATGAAAAACTGTTTTTT
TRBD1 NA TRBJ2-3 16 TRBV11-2 CASSPAGTGGADTQYF TGTGCCAGCAGCCCGGCCGGGACAGGGGGTGCAGATACGCAGTATTTT
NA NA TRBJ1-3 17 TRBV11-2 CASSLRRSAVSGNTIYF TGTGCCAGCAGCCTTCGCCGCAGTGCAGTCTCTGGAAACACCATATATTTT
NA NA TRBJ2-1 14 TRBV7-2 CASSLLGNYNEQFF TGTGCCAGCAGCTTGCTAGGTAACTACAATGAGCAGTTCTTC
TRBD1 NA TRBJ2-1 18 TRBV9 CASSKRDRGQASYNEQFF TGTGCCAGCAGCAAACGGGACAGGGGGCAAGCATCCTACAATGAGCAGTTCTTC